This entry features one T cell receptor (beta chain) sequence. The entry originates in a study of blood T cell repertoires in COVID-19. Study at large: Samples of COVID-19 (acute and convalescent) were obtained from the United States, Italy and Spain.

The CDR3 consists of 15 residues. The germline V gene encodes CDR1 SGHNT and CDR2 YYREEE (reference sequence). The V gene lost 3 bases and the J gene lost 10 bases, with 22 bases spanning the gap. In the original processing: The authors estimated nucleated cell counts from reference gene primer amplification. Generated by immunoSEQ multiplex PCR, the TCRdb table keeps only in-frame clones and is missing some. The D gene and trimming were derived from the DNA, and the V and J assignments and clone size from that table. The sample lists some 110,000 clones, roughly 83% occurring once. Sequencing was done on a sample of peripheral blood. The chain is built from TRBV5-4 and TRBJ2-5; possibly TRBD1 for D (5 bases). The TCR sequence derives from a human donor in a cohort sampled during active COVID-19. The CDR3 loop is CASSWVGVSLGDQYF. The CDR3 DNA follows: TGTGCCAGCAGCTGGGTAGGGGTCTCTCTGGGCGACCAGTACTTC. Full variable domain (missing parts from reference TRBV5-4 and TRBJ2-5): ETGVTQSPTHLIKTRGQQVTLRCSSQSGHNTVSWYQQALGQGPQFIFQYYREEENGRGNFPPRFSGLQFPNYSSELNVNALELDDSALYLCASSWVGVSLGDQYFGPGTRLLVL.